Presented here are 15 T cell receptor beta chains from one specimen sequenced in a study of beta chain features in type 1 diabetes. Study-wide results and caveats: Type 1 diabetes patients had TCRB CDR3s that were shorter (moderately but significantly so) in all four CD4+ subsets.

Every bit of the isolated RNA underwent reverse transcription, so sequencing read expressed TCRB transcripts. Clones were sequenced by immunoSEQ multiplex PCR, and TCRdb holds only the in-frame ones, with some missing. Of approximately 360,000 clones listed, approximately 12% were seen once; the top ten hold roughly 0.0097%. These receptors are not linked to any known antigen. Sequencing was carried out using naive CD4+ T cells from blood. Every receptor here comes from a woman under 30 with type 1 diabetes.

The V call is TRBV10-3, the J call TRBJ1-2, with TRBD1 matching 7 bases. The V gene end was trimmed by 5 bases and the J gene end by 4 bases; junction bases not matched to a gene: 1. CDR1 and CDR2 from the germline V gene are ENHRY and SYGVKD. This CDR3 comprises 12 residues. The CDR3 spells CAISWDSYGYTF. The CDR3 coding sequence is TGTGCCATCAGTTGGGACAGCTATGGCTACACCTTC.

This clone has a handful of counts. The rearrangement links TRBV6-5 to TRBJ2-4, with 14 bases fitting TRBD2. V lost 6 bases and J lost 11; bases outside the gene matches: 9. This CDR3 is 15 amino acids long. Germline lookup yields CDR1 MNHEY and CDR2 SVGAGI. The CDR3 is CASSRGTSGSRVQYF. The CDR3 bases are TGTGCCAGCAGCCGTGGGACTAGCGGGAGTAGGGTTCAGTACTTC.

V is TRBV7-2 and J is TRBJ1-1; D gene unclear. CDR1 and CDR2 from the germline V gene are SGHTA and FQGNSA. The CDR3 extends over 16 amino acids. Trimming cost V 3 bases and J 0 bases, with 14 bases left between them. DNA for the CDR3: TGTGCCAGCAGCTTCGGGTCAGCCCTACTGAACACTGAAGCTTTCTTT. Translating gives CASSFGSALLNTEAFF.

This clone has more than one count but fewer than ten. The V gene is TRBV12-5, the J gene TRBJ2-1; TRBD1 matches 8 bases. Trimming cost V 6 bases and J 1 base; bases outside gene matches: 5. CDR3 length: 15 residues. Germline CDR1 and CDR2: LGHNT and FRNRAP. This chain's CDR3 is CASGPGGRSYNEQFF. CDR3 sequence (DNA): TGTGCTAGTGGCCCAGGGGGCCGGTCCTACAATGAGCAGTTCTTC.

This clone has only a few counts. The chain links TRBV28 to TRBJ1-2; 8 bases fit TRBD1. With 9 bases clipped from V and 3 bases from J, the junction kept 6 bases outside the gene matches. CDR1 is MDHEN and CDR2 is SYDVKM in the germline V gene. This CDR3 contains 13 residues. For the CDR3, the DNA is TGTGCCAGTAATTCGGGACAGGACTATGGCTACACCTTC. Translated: CASNSGQDYGYTF.

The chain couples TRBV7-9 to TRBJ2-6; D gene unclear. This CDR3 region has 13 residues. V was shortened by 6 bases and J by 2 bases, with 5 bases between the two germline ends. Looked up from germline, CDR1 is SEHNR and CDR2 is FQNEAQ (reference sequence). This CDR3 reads CASSIAGANVLTF. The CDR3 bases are TGTGCCAGCAGTATCGCTGGGGCCAACGTCCTGACTTTC.

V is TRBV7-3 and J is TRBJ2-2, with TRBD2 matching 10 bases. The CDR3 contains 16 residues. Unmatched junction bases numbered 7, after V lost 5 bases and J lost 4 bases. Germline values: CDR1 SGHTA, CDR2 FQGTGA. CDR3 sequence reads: CASSGASGSRTGELFF. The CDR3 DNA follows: TGTGCCAGCAGCGGGGCTAGCGGGAGCCGCACCGGGGAGCTGTTTTTT.

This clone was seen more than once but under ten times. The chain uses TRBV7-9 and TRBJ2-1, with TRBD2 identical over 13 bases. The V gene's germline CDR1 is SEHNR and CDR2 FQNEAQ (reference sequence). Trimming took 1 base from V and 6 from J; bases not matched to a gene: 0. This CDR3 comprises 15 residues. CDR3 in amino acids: CASSLGTSGSNEQFF. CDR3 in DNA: TGTGCCAGCAGCTTAGGGACTAGCGGGAGCAATGAGCAGTTCTTC.

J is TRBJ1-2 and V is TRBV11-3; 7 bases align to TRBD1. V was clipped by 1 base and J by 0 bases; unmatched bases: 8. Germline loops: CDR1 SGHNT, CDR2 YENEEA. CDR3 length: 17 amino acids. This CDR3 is CASSLVSRDSANYGYTF. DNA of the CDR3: TGTGCCAGCAGCTTAGTCTCCCGGGACAGCGCTAACTATGGCTACACCTTC. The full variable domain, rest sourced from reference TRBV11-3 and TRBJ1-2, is EAGVVQSPRYKIIEKKQPVAFWCNPISGHNTLYWYLQNLGQGPELLIRYENEEAVDDSQLPKDRFSAERLKGVDSTLKIQPAELGDSAVYLCASSLVSRDSANYGYTFGSGTRLTVV.

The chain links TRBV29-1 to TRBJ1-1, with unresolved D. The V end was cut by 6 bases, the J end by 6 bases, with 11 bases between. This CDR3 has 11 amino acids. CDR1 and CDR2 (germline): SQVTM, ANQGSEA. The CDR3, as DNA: TGCAGCGTGAGACGACGGGCTGAAGCTTTCTTT. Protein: CSVRRRAEAFF.

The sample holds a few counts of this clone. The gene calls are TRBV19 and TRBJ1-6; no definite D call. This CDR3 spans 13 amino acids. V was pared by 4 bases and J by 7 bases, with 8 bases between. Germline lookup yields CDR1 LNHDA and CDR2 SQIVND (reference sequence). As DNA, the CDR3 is TGTGCCAGTAGTAACACGGGGAATTCACCCCTCCACTTT. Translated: CASSNTGNSPLHF.

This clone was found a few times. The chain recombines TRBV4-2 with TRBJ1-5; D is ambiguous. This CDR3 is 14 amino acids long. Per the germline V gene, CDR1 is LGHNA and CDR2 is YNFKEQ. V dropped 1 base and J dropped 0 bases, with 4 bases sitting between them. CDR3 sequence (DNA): TGTGCCAGCAGCCAAGCCTATAGCAATCAGCCCCAGCATTTT. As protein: CASSQAYSNQPQHF.

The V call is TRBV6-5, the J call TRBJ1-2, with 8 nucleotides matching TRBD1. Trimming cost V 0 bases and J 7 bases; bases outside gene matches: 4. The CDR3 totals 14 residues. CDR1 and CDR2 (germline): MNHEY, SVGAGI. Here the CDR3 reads CASSYSDRGGGYTF. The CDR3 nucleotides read TGTGCCAGCAGTTACTCTGACAGGGGAGGTGGCTACACCTTC.

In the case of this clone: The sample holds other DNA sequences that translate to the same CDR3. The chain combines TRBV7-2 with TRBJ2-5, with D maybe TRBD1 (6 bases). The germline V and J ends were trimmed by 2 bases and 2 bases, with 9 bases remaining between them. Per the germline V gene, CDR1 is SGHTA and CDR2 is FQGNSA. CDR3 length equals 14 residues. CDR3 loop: CASSLRTVQETQYF. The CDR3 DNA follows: TGTGCCAGCAGCTTAAGGACAGTTCAAGAGACCCAGTACTTC.

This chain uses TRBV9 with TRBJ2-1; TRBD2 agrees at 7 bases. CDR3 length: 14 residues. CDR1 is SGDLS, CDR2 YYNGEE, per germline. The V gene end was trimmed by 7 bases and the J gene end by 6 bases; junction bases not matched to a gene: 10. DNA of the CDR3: TGTGCCAGCGGCCGAGCGGGAACGGGCAATGAGCAGTTCTTC. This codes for CASGRAGTGNEQFF.